Described below is a single T cell receptor (beta chain) sequence and its context. Authors' methods: ImmunoSEQ output lacked quality scores and full-length reads, limiting matched filtering. TCRdb's table, derived via immunoSEQ multiplex PCR, lists solely in-frame clones and lacks some. V and J calls and clone size are as listed in that table; D and trimming were resolved from the DNA. The table shows approximately 2,000,000 clones, with 80% to 95% occurring only once. This sample stems from a study of shared clonotypes between healthy human individuals. The CDR3 totals 14 residues. The germline V gene has CDR1 LNHNV and CDR2 YYDKDF (reference sequence). V lost 4 bases, J lost 7 bases, and 4 bases stayed unmatched. A split of CD4+ cells into CD45RA+ naive and CD45RA-negative memory subsets was performed.

Source material: naive CD4+ T cells from PBMCs. Subset meaning: CD45RA+ positively selected. The TCR was taken from a man aged 18 to 35 in good health. Some clones in this sample may be carry-over from other donors' samples. The chain links TRBV15 to TRBJ2-7; 13 bases match TRBD2. The CDR3 DNA reads TGTGCCACCAGCACGGGACTAGCGGGAAGGGAGCAGTACTTC. The encoded protein is CATSTGLAGREQYF.